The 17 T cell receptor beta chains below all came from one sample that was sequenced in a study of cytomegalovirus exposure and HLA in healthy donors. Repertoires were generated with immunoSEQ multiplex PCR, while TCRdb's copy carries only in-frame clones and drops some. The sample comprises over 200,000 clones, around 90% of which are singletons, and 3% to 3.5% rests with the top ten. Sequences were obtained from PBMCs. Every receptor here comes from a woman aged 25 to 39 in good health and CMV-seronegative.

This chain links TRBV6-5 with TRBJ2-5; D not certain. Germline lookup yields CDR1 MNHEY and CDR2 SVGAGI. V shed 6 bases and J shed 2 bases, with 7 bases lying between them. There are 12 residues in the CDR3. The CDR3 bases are TGTGCCAGCAGCCCCGCGCAAGAGACCCAGTACTTC. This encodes CASSPAQETQYF.

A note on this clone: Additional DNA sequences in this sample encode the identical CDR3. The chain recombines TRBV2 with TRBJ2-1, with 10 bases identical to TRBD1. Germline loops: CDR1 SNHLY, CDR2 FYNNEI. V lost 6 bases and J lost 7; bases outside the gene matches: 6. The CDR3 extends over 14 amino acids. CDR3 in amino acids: CASSRDRGLNEQFF. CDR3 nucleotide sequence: TGTGCCAGCAGCCGGGACAGGGGATTGAATGAGCAGTTCTTC.

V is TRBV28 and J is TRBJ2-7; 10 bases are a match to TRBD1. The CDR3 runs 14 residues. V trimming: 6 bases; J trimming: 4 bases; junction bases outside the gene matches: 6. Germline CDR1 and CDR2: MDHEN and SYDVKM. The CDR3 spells CASRGTGDRYEQYF. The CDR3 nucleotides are TGTGCCAGCAGGGGGACAGGGGATCGTTACGAGCAGTACTTC.

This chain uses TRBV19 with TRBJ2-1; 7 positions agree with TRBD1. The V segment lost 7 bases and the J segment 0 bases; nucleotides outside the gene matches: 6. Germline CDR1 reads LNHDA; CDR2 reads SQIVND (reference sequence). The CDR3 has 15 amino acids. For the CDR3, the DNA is TGTGCCAGTAAGGACAGGCGAAGCTCCTACAATGAGCAGTTCTTC. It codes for CASKDRRSSYNEQFF.

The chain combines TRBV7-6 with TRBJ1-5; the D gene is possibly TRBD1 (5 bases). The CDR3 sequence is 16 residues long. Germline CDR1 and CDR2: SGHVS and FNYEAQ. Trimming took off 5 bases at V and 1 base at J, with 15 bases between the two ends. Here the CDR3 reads CASSPGTAGSNQPQHF. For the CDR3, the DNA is TGTGCCAGCAGCCCCGGGACCGCCGGGAGCAATCAGCCCCAGCATTTT.

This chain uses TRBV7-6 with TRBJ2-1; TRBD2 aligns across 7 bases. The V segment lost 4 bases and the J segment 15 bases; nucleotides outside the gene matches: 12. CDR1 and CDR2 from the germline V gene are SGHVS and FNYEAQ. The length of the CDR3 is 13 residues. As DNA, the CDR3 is TGTGCCAGCAGCTCTGTCGGACCGGGACTACTGTTCTTC. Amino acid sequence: CASSSVGPGLLFF.

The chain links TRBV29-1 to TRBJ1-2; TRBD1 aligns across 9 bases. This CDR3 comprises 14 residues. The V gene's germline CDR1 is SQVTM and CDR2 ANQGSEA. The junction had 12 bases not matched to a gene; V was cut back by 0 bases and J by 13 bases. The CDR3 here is CSVEDRTGGPGVTF. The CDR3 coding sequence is TGCAGCGTTGAAGACCGAACAGGGGGCCCTGGAGTCACCTTC.

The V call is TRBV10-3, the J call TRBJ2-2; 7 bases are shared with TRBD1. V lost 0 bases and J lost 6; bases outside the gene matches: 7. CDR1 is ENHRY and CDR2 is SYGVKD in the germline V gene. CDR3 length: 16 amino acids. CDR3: CAISESGRGMAGELFF. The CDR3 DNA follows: TGTGCCATCAGTGAGTCCGGCAGGGGGATGGCCGGGGAGCTGTTTTTT.

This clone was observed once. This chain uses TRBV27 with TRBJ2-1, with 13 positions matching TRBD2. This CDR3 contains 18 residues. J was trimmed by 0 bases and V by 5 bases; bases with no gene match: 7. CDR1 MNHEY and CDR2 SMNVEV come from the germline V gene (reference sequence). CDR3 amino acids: CASSPPGLAGNSYNEQFF. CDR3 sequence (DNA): TGTGCCAGCAGTCCGCCGGGACTAGCGGGAAACTCCTACAATGAGCAGTTCTTC.

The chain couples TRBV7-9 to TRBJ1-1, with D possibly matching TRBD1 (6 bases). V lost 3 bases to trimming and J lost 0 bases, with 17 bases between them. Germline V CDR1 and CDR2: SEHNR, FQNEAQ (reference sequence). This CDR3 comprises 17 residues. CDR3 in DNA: TGTGCCAGCAGCTTTGGGGGGACACCTAGACTGAACACTGAAGCTTTCTTT. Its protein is CASSFGGTPRLNTEAFF.

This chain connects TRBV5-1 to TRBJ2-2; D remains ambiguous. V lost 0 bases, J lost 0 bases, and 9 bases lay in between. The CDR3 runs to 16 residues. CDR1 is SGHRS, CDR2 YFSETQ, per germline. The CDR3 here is CASSLVVGPNTGELFF. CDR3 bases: TGCGCCAGCAGCTTGGTCGTAGGTCCGAACACCGGGGAGCTGTTTTTT.

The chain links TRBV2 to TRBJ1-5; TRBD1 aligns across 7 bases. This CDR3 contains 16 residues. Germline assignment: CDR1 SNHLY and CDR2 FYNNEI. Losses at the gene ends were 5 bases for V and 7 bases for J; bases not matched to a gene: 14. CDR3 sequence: CASSRDRTDSYQPQHF. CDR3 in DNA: TGTGCCAGCAGTCGGGACAGAACTGACTCGTACCAGCCCCAGCATTTT.

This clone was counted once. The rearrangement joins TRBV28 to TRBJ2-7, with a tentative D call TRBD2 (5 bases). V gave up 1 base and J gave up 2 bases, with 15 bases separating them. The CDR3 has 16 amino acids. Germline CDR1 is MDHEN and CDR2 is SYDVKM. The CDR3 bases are TGTGCCAGCAGTTTATTACCCAGCCCTAGCCCCTACGAGCAGTACTTC. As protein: CASSLLPSPSPYEQYF.

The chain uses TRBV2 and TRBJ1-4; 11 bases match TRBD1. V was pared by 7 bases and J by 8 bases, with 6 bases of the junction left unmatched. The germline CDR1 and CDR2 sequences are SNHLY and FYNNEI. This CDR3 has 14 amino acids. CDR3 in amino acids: CASTPGQGDEKLFF. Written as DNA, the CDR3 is TGTGCCAGCACTCCGGGACAGGGGGACGAAAAACTGTTTTTT. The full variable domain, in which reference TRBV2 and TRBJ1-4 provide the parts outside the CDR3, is EPEVTQTPSHQVTQMGQEVILRCVPISNHLYFYWYRQILGQKVEFLVSFYNNEISEKSEIFDDQFSVERPDGSNFTLKIRSTKLEDSAMYFCASTPGQGDEKLFFGSGTQLSVL.

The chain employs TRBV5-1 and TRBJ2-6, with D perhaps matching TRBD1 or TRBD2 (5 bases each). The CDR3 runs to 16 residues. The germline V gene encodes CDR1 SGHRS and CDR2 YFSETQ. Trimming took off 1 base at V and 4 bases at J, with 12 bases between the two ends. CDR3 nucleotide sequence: TGCGCCAGCAGCTTGACGTCGGGGCCCGGGGCCAACGTCCTGACTTTC. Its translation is CASSLTSGPGANVLTF. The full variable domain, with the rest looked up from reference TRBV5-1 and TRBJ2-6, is KAGVTQTPRYLIKTRGQQVTLSCSPISGHRSVSWYQQTPGQGLQFLFEYFSETQRNKGNFPGRFSGRQFSNSRSEMNVSTLELGDSALYLCASSLTSGPGANVLTFGAGSRLTVL.

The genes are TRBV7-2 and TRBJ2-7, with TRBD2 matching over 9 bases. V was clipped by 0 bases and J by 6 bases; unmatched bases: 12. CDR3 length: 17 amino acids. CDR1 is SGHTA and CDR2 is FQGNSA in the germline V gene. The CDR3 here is CASSLAEWGLASVEQYF. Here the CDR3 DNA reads TGTGCCAGCAGCTTAGCGGAATGGGGACTAGCATCAGTCGAGCAGTACTTC.

CDR3 loop: CAISDLADSYEQYF. CDR3 in DNA: TGTGCCATCAGTGATCTAGCGGACTCCTACGAGCAGTACTTC. V is TRBV10-3 and J is TRBJ2-7, with 7 bases fitting TRBD2. The germline V gene has CDR1 ENHRY and CDR2 SYGVKD. CDR3 length equals 14 residues. Germline trimming cut 3 bases from V and 0 bases from J; bases unmatched to any gene: 2.